This section outlines one TCR beta chain sequence together with its context. The target of this receptor is not known. The sample holds no much larger clone one base away, and base qualities are not on file. The cohort consisted of 666 healthy bone marrow donors. Cohort members were all nominally healthy when sampled, although unrecorded immune exposures were likely present. The donor was CMV seropositive and was included in the group of 250 to 300 seropositive cohort members. Each donor provided a peripheral blood sample, and peripheral blood mononuclear cells were used for TCR beta sequencing. The Qiagen DNeasy Blood Extraction Kit was used to extract genomic DNA from the blood cell samples. The sample is drawn from a study of cytomegalovirus exposure and HLA in healthy donors (TCRdb year 2017). Looking at the study overall: An earlier analysis of fewer than 750 of the donors reported over 250 Gb of sequence data and some 110 million unique TCR beta sequences obtained from about 179 million T cells. HLA typing included class I and class II loci at four-digit resolution. The study aimed to test whether cataloging public T cell receptors could reveal signatures of past pathogen exposure. Donor age, sex, ethnicity and CMV serostatus were compiled alongside the repertoire data. A later analysis re-analyzed previously published TCR beta repertoires from several hundred donors and added high-resolution HLA genotyping to study TCR occurrence patterns. Roughly 5 DR-DQ haplotypes were handled as single units for association and clustering, since linkage in the cohort was strong. Among a few hundred genotyped donors of the cohort, an average of 235,054 unique TCR beta nucleotide sequences were sequenced per donor, roughly 20% of them non-productive. Of the roughly 420 genotyped donors, 81% were placed in the genetic ancestry cluster associated with self-reported Caucasian donors. Rather than drawing on any new phenotypic data, the later analysis identified candidate immune exposures from TCR beta sequences and the way those sequences occurred across donors. Genome-wide SNP genotypes for about 60% of the roughly 700 donors were used in a later genetic analysis, which treated that subset as a discovery cohort. The number of donors typed differed by locus, with about 629-630 for A, B, C, DRB1 and DQB1, 522 for DQA1, 600 to 610 for DPA1, and 450 to 480 for DPB1. In an earlier analysis of 550 to 700 of the donors, high-throughput TCR beta sequencing was used to judge whether each TCR beta V gene segment behaved as functional or pseudogenic. To predict cytomegalovirus infection status, the study brought together high-throughput TCR immunosequencing, statistical association of individual TCRs with disease status, and machine learning. An early release covering roughly 640 HLA-typed donors comprised about 310 gigabases of sequencing data and around 85 million unique TCR sequences. All discovery cohort repertoires had been generated on a single sequencing platform. A separate validation cohort of some 130 different subjects was used in addition to the approximately 610-subject first cohort. The study profiled the T cell repertoires of about 720 subjects by immunosequencing and related them to cytomegalovirus serostatus. Points the paper makes about the study in general: Linkage disequilibrium might explain the correlated functional status among segregating V segments, but an unknown experimental factor could not be excluded. In a later analysis, most CMV-associated TCR beta chains were found to appear HLA-restricted, with HLA associations seemingly driven largely by CMV exposure. It was suggested by the authors that the approach could potentially be generalized to other disease states and immunological phenotypes. When HLA alleles, especially DR and DQ, strongly co-occurred, TCR associations were difficult to assign to individual alleles. CMV serostatus was the only immune exposure information available for the cohort. About 17 rarely observed V segments, including chromosome 9 orphons, were excluded from the earlier analysis of about 600 of the donors because counts were too low. The classifier was reported to diagnose cytomegalovirus status with high specificity and sensitivity in both the original cohort and the validation cohort. Presence/absence analyses assumed roughly uniform sequencing depth across donors, an assumption that may not hold. A further reported finding was that TCR beta sequences accurately predicted the HLA-A and HLA-B alleles for most subjects in the first cohort. Across donors, most TCR sequences were observed very rarely, whereas some public TCRs were present in many individuals. The study listed 150 to 200 TCR beta chains as associated with cytomegalovirus. In vitro tests confirmed that three of the cytomegalovirus-associated TCR beta chains recognize cytomegalovirus antigens. A later analysis associated about 18,000 TCR beta sequences with specific HLA alleles at a false discovery rate of 0.05. A cluster of highly shared sequence variants was judged likely to be a technical artifact of the sequencing pipeline. According to a later genetic analysis, donors in an Asian-associated ancestry cluster had fewer N-insertions in productive TCRs than the approximately 610-donor mean. A later analysis reported that several top co-occurrence clusters appeared linked to parvovirus B19, influenza, CMV and Epstein-Barr virus. The cohort was sequenced for TCR beta chains only, and without alpha or paired-chain data the features that could be detected were limited. An earlier analysis of several hundred of the donors showed that most TCR beta V segments appeared in productive rearrangements either about 87% or about 30% of the time, which broadly matched IMGT annotations. In a later analysis, TCR association rates were found to vary across HLA loci, with the most associated TCRs seen for DRB1 alleles and the fewest for HLA-C alleles. V-gene and J-gene trimming of TCR beta chains was associated with a missense DCLRE1C variant in a later genetic analysis, and the association was replicated in an independent cohort. Because some donors lacked HLA typing at each locus, the association tests relied only on the typed subset. Some IMGT-functional V segments, including TRBV6-2 and TRBV6-3, could not be distinguished by the 87-base-pair reads and were therefore excluded. In a later analysis, HLA-associated TCR beta chains were found to be more clonally expanded and to have lower generation probabilities than equally common non-associated chains.

Library generation was performed with the immunoSEQ multiplex PCR assay. A mixture of 60 forward primers for TCR Vbeta segments and 13 reverse primers for TCR Jbeta segments was used in the multiplex PCR. A multiplex PCR assay on genomic DNA amplified the CDR3 region of rearranged TCR beta genes. The amplified TCR beta libraries were sequenced on the Illumina HiSeq System as 87-base-pair reads. The authors' pipeline ran thus. A later analysis counted around 72 million unique TCR beta chains across the 550 to 700 repertoires, and about 10 million of these chains were shared by at least two donors. A nearest-neighbor algorithm error-corrected the raw reads and collapsed the reads into unique sequences, merging closely related sequences to remove PCR and sequencing errors. V, D and J gene segments were assigned by aligning CDR3 sequences to IMGT reference sequences. Each retained sequence needed at least a six-nucleotide match to both a V gene segment and a J gene segment. Rearrangements were called productive when the CDR3 lacked stop codons and stayed in frame with V and J; all others were non-productive. CDR3 was defined according to IMGT convention as the region running from the second conserved V-encoded cysteine to the conserved J-encoded phenylalanine. Sequences without an unambiguous match to a single V gene segment were excluded from the earlier analysis of about 600 of the donors. An earlier analysis of roughly 590 of the donors called V segments functional above 56.7% productive rearrangements and segregating when the between-donor standard deviation exceeded 5%. A statistical classification framework was built for diagnosing cytomegalovirus status from the catalog of TCR beta chain sequences. V and J gene assignment, in a later analysis, came from comparing TCR nucleotide sequences with IMGT/GENE-DB human TR gene sequences. Using the TCRdist pipeline, a later analysis assigned CDR3 sequences along with most-parsimonious VDJ recombination scenarios. In a later analysis, each TCR beta chain was defined by its CDR3 amino acid sequence together with its V-gene family, and reads without a unique V-gene family were excluded. As a way to deal with suspected cross-contamination and a sequencing artifact, a later analysis dropped approximately 590 nucleotide sequences that were highly shared and had low generation probability. In a later analysis, a clonal expansion index for each public chain was calculated from normalized within-repertoire ranks of inferred template counts. Generation probabilities in a later analysis came from a VDJ recombination model fitted to out-of-frame rearrangements, and those results were checked against IGoR. In a later analysis, hypergeometric tests were used to score TCR-TCR, TCR-HLA and TCR-CMV co-occurrence, with a repertoire-size bias correction applied to TCR pairs. False discovery rates were estimated in a later analysis by permuting HLA or CMV assignments 20 times. In a later analysis, co-occurring TCRs were grouped using DBSCAN, with TCRdist sequence similarity added in when clustering inside HLA-allele-positive subsets. Repertoires with fewer than 30,000 or more than 120,000 public chains were left out of co-occurrence clustering, as were five repertoires with anomalous nucleotide sharing. The table was pulled from immuneACCESS by TCRdb, which kept in-frame rearrangements only. Such tables lose some clones; where checked, under half of the loss comes from unresolved V genes, and the rest has no known cause. V and J calls and clone size come straight from that table; D and trimming were deduced from the DNA. The sample has 150,000 to 170,000 clones on record, over 70% of them singletons. The ten largest clones add up to more than 10% of the sample.

Trimming leaves V shorter by 0 bases and J shorter by 7 bases, with the junction holding 8 bases beyond the gene matches. Reading from cysteine to phenylalanine, the CDR3 counts 16 amino acids. Of the read, only the CDR3 DNA is kept; its 48 bases are in frame from base 1. The germline V gene sets CDR1 to SGHRS and CDR2 to YFSETQ. Recombination joined TRBV5-1 with TRBJ1-4; 8 bases in the junction line up with TRBD1. This TCR derives from a man aged 25-45 years in good health and CMV-seropositive. The source material was PBMCs. The CDR3 loop reads CASSLETGEGSEKLFF. In nucleotide form, the sequence is TGCGCCAGCAGCTTGGAGACAGGGGAGGGGAGTGAAAAACTGTTTTTT.